This T cell receptor (beta chain) came from a study of cytomegalovirus exposure and HLA in healthy donors. Germline V gives CDR1 MDHEN, CDR2 SYDVKM. The CDR3 sequence is 19 residues long. J lost 0 bases, V lost 2 bases, and 13 bases had no gene match. Regarding the study as a whole: Reports described diagnosis of cytomegalovirus status by the classifier as highly specific and sensitive. For most subjects, TCR beta sequences were reported to predict HLA-A and HLA-B alleles with accuracy. More clonal expansion characterized HLA-associated TCR beta chains than equally common others in a later analysis. Sequencing depth across donors, presence/absence analyses assumed, was roughly uniform.

It was with 60 Vbeta and 13 Jbeta primers that the PCR ran. The repertoire was sequenced with immunoSEQ multiplex PCR; TCRdb's copy has only in-frame clones and lacks some. The sample contains under 200,000 clones, 70% to 80% of which appear only once. Details on this clone: Its target is unknown.

The sequencing input was PBMCs. The receptor was isolated from a man aged 25 to 45 in good health and CMV-seronegative. The V gene is TRBV28, the J gene TRBJ2-7; TRBD2 aligns across 10 bases. In DNA, the CDR3 is TGTGCCAGCAGTTTAAGGCTAGCGGGAGAGGGGGGGGGCTCCTACGAGCAGTACTTC. It is translated as CASSLRLAGEGGGSYEQYF. Drawing the rest from reference TRBV28 and TRBJ2-7, the complete variable domain is DVKVTQSSRYLVKRTGEKVFLECVQDMDHENMFWYRQDPGLGLRLIYFSYDVKMKEKGDIPEGYSVSREKKERFSLILESASTNQTSMYLCASSLRLAGEGGGSYEQYFGPGTRLTVT.